The TCR beta chain described here comes from a study of blood T cell repertoires in COVID-19. Assay used: immunoSEQ multiplex PCR; TCRdb lists only in-frame clones, some missing. The sample records some 31,000 clones, about 90% being singletons. This clone has only a few counts. The clonotype comes from a man between 65 and 85 years old with active or convalescent COVID-19. The sequencing input was peripheral blood.

Here the CDR3 DNA reads TGCGCCAGCAGTTCGAGCGGAGGCTTTTTCGACGAGCAGTACTTC. It is translated as CASSSSGGFFDEQYF. V gene TRBV5-1 combines with J gene TRBJ2-7; TRBD2 is a possible D gene (5 bases). CDR1 SGHRS and CDR2 YFSETQ come from the germline V gene. Between the trimmed V and J ends, which lost 5 bases and 5 bases, there was a span of 20 bases. This CDR3 region has 15 residues.